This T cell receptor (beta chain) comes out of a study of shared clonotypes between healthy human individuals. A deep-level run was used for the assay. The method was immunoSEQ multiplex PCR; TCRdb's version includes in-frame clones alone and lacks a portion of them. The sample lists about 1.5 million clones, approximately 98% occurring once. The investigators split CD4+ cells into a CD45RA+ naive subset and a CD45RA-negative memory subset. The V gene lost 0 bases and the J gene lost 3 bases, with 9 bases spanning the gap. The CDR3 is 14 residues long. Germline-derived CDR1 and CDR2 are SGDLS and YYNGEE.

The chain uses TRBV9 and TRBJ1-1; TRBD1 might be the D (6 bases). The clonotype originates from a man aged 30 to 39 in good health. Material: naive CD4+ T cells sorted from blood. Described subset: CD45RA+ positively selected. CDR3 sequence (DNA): TGTGCCAGCAGCGTAGGTCCAGGGGACACTGAAGCTTTCTTT. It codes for CASSVGPGDTEAFF. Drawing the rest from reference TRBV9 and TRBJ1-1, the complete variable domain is DSGVTQTPKHLITATGQRVTLRCSPRSGDLSVYWYQQSLDQGLQFLIQYYNGEERAKGNILERFSAQQFPDLHSELNLSSLELGDSALYFCASSVGPGDTEAFFGQGTRLTVV.